This TCR beta chain was retrieved from a study of shared clonotypes between healthy human individuals. At the level of the study: Each donor's CD8 memory used one plate, CD8 naive two, each CD4 subset three. Points from the study as a whole: Non-shared clonotypes had lower generation probabilities than clonotypes shared by all four sorted-subset donors.

Each replicate PCR on the sorted subsets used 200 to 250 ng DNA (around 30,000 T cell genomes). Sequencing was performed with immunoSEQ multiplex PCR; in TCRdb, only in-frame clones are kept and a portion is missing. Counted here are about 120,000 clones, roughly 70% occurring once; the ten biggest clones make up roughly a quarter. Of note for this clone: The target antigen is unknown.

Germline trimming cut 0 bases from V and 1 base from J; bases unmatched to any gene: 13. The CDR3 runs to 19 residues. Germline V gives CDR1 SGHRS, CDR2 YFSETQ. The receptor's source is a young woman in good health. Input material: memory CD8+ T cells sorted from blood. Subset given: CD45RO+ cells pooled with CCR7-negative TemRA cells. The chain joins TRBV5-1 to TRBJ2-1; TRBD1 aligns across 7 bases. CDR3 DNA sequence: TGCGCCAGCAGCTTGGCCAGGTACAGGGGCTGGGAGTCCTACAATGAGCAGTTCTTC. Its protein product is CASSLARYRGWESYNEQFF.